The sequence of this T cell receptor (beta chain) was determined in a study of shared clonotypes between healthy human individuals (TCRdb year 2020). As for the study more broadly: A couple of women and a few men aged 18 to 49 years were included in the cohort. Between about 0.94 and 8.9 billion PBMCs per donor were obtained by leukapheresis. Different laboratories and diverse techniques were used to prepare libraries and sequence TCR repertoires, to increase sequencing depth and limit assay-specific biases. For each donor, CD4 naive and CD4 memory were each given three plates, CD8 naive was given two plates, and CD8 memory was given one plate. Blood TCR repertoires of about five healthy adults were deeply sequenced to estimate repertoire size and the extent of clonotype sharing between individuals.

V lost 2 bases and J lost 4 bases, and the count of bases not matched to a germline gene is 5. The germline V gene gives CDR1 as SGHTS and CDR2 as YDEGEE. The CDR3 has 14 amino acids, counting the end cysteine and phenylalanine. Here the CDR3 DNA is all that survives: 42 bases in frame from base 1. A remark on this clone: Its antigen is not yet known. No qualities accompany the bases; no much larger clone lies one base away.

Healthy HIV-negative adults with no recently reported acute infections or vaccinations were included as donors. All donors were Caucasian adults living in Nashville, Tennessee, USA. Magnetic negative selection was used to enrich CD4+ T cells, after which naive cells were positively selected on CD45RA and the negative fraction became the memory subset. Blood was collected by leukapheresis, and PBMCs were isolated by Ficoll-Histopaque density gradient centrifugation and then cryopreserved in liquid nitrogen vapor phase. Analytical flow cytometry was used to check the purity and quantity of every magnetically sorted T cell population. Genomic DNA was isolated from every sorted fraction and measured by UV absorbance on a Nanodrop 2000c. The paper's findings and limits, for the study overall: Compared with non-shared clonotypes, clonotypes shared by all four sorted-subset donors had higher generation probabilities. Only blood was sampled, and tissue TCR repertoires likely differ from those in blood. Incomplete sequencing was indicated by rarefaction of sorted-subset datasets, despite the large sequencing depth. The small number of donors limited the genetic and exposure-history diversity represented. Pairwise subsampling led to the expectation that sequencing depth would affect the degree of clonotype sharing among donors. Across a few donors, approximately 5% of naive CD4, roughly 3.5% of naive CD8, under 2.5% of memory CD4, and 0.4% of memory CD8 clonotypes were shared. Larger estimated clonotype richness was generally found for naive subsets than for memory subsets.

Using the deep immunoSEQ assay, TCR CDR3 regions were amplified from genomic DNA by multiplex PCR. For each cell subset, the extracted genomic DNA was distributed evenly across all wells of several immunoSEQ 96-well plates, and each plate served as one replicate. For sorted subsets, 200 ng of genomic DNA, equivalent to about 30,000 T cell genomes, went into each replicate PCR. Purified libraries were measured with a Qubit 3.0 fluorometer, size-checked on a Bioanalyzer 2100, and measured again with the KAPA Library Quantification kit. Every immunoSEQ 96-well plate was sequenced on a separate single-read 150-cycle Illumina NextSeq 550 flow cell. As for the authors' bioinformatics: Because only junctional sequences without quality scores were contained in the immunoSEQ output, filtering matching that applied to full-length reads could not be performed. Sequences were annotated with PyIR, a Python wrapper for IgBLAST v1.9, and V/J genes and CDR3 were assigned using IMGT germline references. Reads were filtered out if the reads had weak V/J assignments (E-value above 1e-6), no CDR3, stop codons, out-of-frame junctions, or ambiguous translated residues. A V3J clonotype was defined by an identical inferred V gene, J gene, and CDR3 amino acid sequence. The percentage overlap between two repertoires was calculated by dividing the number of shared unique clonotypes by the size of the smaller repertoire. RTK rarefaction, the Chao1 estimator, and Recon v2.1 estimates of unobserved clonotypes were used to assess repertoire richness. For all TCRbeta clonotypes obtained by the gDNA method from a few donors, generation probabilities were computed with OLGA. TCRdb holds this immuneACCESS table with in-frame rearrangements only. Some clones are missing; in checked studies, unresolved V genes explain under half, and the rest has no known cause. V and J calls and clone size come straight from that table; D and trimming were deduced from the DNA. This sample lists around 990,000 clones; about 80% were detected once. The ten largest make up 0.89% of the sample.

Sequencing was carried out using memory CD4+ T cells from PBMCs. This sample's cell subset or site label indicates: CD45RA-negative fraction. The rearranged segments are TRBV5-8 and TRBJ1-1; 7 of the junction bases match TRBD1. The TCR sequence derives from a young man in good health. Some clones in this sample may be carry-over from other donors' samples. The nucleotide sequence is given as TGTGCCAGCAGCTTAGCGGGGACAGCCACTGAAGCTTTCTTT. It translates to CASSLAGTATEAFF.